This TCR beta chain derives from a study of T-cell memory formation after mild COVID-19 (dated by TCRdb to about 2021). Regarding the study in general: Most TCR sequence clusters were specific to one of the two donors. In a couple of donors, T-cell clones that expanded and contracted after mild COVID-19 were followed by sequencing TCRalpha and TCRbeta repertoires longitudinally. The cohort comprised two young, previously healthy adult volunteers, one female and one male. Results the study describes overall, beyond this receptor: Contracting CD4+ clones were found mainly in CM and EM memory subsets, while CD8+ clones were enriched in EMRA. Some responding clones were detected in pre-infection memory, suggesting pre-existing cross-reactive memory T cells joined the SARS-CoV-2 response. SARS-CoV-2 specificity of the second-wave clones peaking on day 37 was not confirmed. The study covered only two mild cases, and larger cohorts including severe cases with pre-infection samples were considered necessary. Clones contracting from day 15 to 85 had balanced CD4/CD8 phenotypes, while a second wave expanding from day 15 to 37 was biased towards CD4+.

On this clonotype itself: What antigen it recognizes has not been identified. Qualities for individual bases were not recorded, and no much larger clone is one base off.

Ficoll-Paque density gradient centrifugation was used to isolate PBMCs. The CDR3 runs 15 residues from the cysteine to the phenylalanine. CDR3 DNA only is kept here, 45 bases in frame from base 1. From the germline V gene, CDR1 is MGHRA and CDR2 is YSYEKL. V loses 1 base of germline sequence and J loses 4 bases, and the interval between the two ends is 13 bases. Sequencing took place on an Illumina NovaSeq 6000. Using 5'RACE with constant-segment primers, TCRalpha and TCRbeta cDNA libraries were constructed, with sample barcodes and unique molecular identifiers added in the process. Trizol reagent was used to extract RNA from every sample. Amplification of the libraries took two PCR steps, and the second step added a second sample barcode plus Illumina TruSeq adapters. Libraries were sequenced on an Illumina NovaSeq with 2 x 150 bp paired-end reads. The paper's processing steps were these. Demultiplexing of reads and collapsing into UMI-guided consensus sequences were performed with migec v1.2.7. Using mixcr v2.1.11, the UMI consensuses were aligned to TRA and TRB V and J templates and assembled into clonotypes. Clonotypes were classified as expanded or contracted when called significant by both edgeR and NoisET, with noise models trained on biological replicates. For edgeR calls, the thresholds were a false discovery rate-adjusted p below 0.01 and a log2 fold-change of 1. As an exploratory analysis of dynamics, max-normalized trajectories of the 1000 most abundant clonotypes were examined by PCA with hierarchical clustering. The CD4 or CD8 phenotype of responding clones was assigned using the separately sequenced CD4+ and CD8+ repertoires. The public reads were reanalyzed by TCRdb: fastp trimming at Q25, MiXCR alignment, in-frame beta chains only. Rows merge per CDR3 protein into single entries with the most common DNA and genes. TCRdb, rather than the study authors, made the V and J calls. The sample includes 400,000 or so distinct CDR3 sequences, with roughly 20% observed a single time. Jointly, the top ten make up 8.4% of the sample.

The chain uses TRBV4-1 and TRBJ2-5, with TRBD2 tentatively as D gene (7 bases match). The clonotype was recovered from an adult woman who had mild COVID-19 (a few samples of this study predate the infection). The sample titles of this study are shuffled in the database, so cell type and time point are left out; the donor was told from shared clones. Material for sequencing was PBMCs or a T cell subset sorted from them (not recorded which). The CDR3 reads CASSQVGGGPETQYF. Read as DNA, the sequence is TGCGCCAGCAGCCAAGTGGGGGGGGGCCCAGAGACCCAGTACTTC.